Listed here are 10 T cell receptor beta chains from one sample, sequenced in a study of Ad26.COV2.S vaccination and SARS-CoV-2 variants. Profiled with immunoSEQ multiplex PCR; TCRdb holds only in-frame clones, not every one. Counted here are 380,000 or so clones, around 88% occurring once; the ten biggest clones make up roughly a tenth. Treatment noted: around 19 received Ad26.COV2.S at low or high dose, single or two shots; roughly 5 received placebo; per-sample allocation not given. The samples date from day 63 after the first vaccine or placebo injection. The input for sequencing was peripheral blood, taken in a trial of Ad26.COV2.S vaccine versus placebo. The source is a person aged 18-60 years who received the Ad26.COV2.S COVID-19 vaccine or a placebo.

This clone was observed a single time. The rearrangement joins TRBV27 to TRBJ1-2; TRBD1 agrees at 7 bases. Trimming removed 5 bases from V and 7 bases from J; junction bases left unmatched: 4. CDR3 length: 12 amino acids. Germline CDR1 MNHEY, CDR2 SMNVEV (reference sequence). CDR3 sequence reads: CASSGTGAGYTF. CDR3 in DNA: TGTGCCAGCAGTGGAACAGGGGCTGGCTACACCTTC.

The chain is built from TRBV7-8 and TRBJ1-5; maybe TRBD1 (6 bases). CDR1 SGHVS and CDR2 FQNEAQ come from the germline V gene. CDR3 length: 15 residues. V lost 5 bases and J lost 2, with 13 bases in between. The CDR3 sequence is CASSPPGAGNQPQHF. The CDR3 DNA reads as TGTGCCAGCAGCCCCCCGGGGGCTGGCAATCAGCCCCAGCATTTT.

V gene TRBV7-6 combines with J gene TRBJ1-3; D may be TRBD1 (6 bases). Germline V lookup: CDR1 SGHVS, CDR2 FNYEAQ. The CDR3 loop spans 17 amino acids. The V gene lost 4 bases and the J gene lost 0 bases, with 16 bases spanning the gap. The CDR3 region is CASSSRRGKASGNTIYF. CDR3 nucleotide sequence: TGTGCCAGCAGCTCGAGAAGGGGGAAGGCCTCTGGAAACACCATATATTTT.

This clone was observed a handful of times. In nucleotides, the CDR3 is TGTGCCAGCAGCCGAGGGGGGGACCCCGGGGAGCTGTTTTTT. Its translation: CASSRGGDPGELFF. The chain combines TRBV7-3 with TRBJ2-2, with D possibly being TRBD2 (7 bases). Germline values: CDR1 SGHTA, CDR2 FQGTGA. CDR3 length: 14 amino acids. The V end was cut by 5 bases, the J end by 6 bases, with 13 bases between. The full variable domain, its missing parts supplied by reference TRBV7-3 and TRBJ2-2, is GAGVSQTPSNKVTEKGKYVELRCDPISGHTALYWYRQSLGQGPEFLIYFQGTGAADDSGLPNDRFFAVRPEGSVSTLKIQRTERGDSAVYLCASSRGGDPGELFFGEGSRLTVL.

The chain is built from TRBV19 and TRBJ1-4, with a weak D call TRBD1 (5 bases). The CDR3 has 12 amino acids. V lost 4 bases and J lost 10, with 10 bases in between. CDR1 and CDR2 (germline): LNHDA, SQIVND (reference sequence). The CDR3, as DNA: TGTGCCAGTAGTAACCCACAGGCAAAACTGTTTTTT. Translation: CASSNPQAKLFF.

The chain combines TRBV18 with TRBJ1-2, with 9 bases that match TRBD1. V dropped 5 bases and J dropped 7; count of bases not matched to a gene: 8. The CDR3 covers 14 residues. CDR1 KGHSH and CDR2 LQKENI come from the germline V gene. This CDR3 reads CASSAGQGWRGYTF. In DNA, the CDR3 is TGTGCCAGCTCAGCAGGACAGGGGTGGCGTGGCTACACCTTC.

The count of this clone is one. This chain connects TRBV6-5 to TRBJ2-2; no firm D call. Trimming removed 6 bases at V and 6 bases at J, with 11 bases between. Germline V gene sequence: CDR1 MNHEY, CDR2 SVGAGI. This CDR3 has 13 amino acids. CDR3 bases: TGTGCCAGCAGCCTGACCTACCCCGGGGAGCTGTTTTTT. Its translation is CASSLTYPGELFF.

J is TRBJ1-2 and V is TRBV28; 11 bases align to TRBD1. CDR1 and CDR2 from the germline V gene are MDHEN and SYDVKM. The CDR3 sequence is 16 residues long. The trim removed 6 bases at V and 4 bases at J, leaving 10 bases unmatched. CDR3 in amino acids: CASSPWDRGRSYGYTF. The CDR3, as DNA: TGTGCCAGCAGCCCTTGGGACAGGGGGAGGAGCTATGGCTACACCTTC.

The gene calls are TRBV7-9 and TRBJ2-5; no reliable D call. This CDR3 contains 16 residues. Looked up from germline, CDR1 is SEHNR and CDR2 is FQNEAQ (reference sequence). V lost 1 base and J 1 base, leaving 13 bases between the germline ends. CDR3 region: CASSLVGYSAQETQYF. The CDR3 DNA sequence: TGTGCCAGCAGCTTAGTAGGCTACTCGGCCCAAGAGACCCAGTACTTC. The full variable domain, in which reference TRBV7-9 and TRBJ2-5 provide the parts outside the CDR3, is DTGVSQNPRHKITKRGQNVTFRCDPISEHNRLYWYRQTLGQGPEFLTYFQNEAQLEKSRLLSDRFSAERPKGSFSTLEIQRTEQGDSAMYLCASSLVGYSAQETQYFGPGTRLLVL.

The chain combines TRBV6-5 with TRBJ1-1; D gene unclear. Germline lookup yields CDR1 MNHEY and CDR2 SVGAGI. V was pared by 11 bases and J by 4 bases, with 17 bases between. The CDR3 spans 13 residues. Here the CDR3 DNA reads TGTGCCGCAAAGGGTTTTTGGGGCACTGAAGCTTTCTTT. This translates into CAAKGFWGTEAFF.